This passage covers 17 T cell receptor beta chains from one sample sequenced in a study of T cell responses to AZD1222 COVID-19 vaccine. The method was immunoSEQ multiplex PCR; TCRdb's version includes in-frame clones alone and lacks a portion of them. The repertoire holds about 150,000 clones, with 80% to 90% as singletons. The starting material was peripheral blood, obtained on day 0 of AZD1222 vaccination. These TCRs come from an adult in good health.

This rearrangement joins TRBV9 to TRBJ2-1; 7 nucleotides line up with TRBD1. V shed 3 bases and J 0 bases; nucleotides not matched to a gene: 9. Germline assignment: CDR1 SGDLS and CDR2 YYNGEE. The CDR3 contains 17 residues. The chain's CDR3 is CASSGPSGQSSYNEQFF. The CDR3 nucleotides are TGTGCCAGCAGCGGACCTTCGGGACAGAGCTCCTACAATGAGCAGTTCTTC. The entire variable domain, with the rest obtained from reference TRBV9 and TRBJ2-1, is as follows: DSGVTQTPKHLITATGQRVTLRCSPRSGDLSVYWYQQSLDQGLQFLIQYYNGEERAKGNILERFSAQQFPDLHSELNLSSLELGDSALYFCASSGPSGQSSYNEQFFGPGTRLTVL.

This clone has only one observation. CDR3 sequence (DNA): TGCGCCAGCACCCGACAGCTACCGATAACTAATGAAAAACTGTTTTTT. It specifies CASTRQLPITNEKLFF. The chain uses TRBV4-1 and TRBJ1-4, with D possibly being TRBD1 (5 bases). This CDR3 has 16 amino acids. Germline values: CDR1 MGHRA, CDR2 YSYEKL. The V end lost 7 bases, the J end lost 1 base, and 16 bases lay between the germline ends.

The rearrangement joins TRBV19 to TRBJ2-5; 8 positions agree with TRBD2. CDR3 length: 14 residues. CDR1 is LNHDA, CDR2 SQIVND, per germline (reference sequence). Germline trimming cut 3 bases from V and 2 bases from J; bases unmatched to any gene: 2. The DNA for the CDR3 is TGTGCCAGTAGTATTGCGGGGGGACAAGAGACCCAGTACTTC. It yields the protein CASSIAGGQETQYF.

The rearrangement joins TRBV5-1 to TRBJ2-1; 10 bases agree with TRBD2. V trimming: 3 bases; J trimming: 5 bases; junction bases outside the gene matches: 5. The CDR3 contains 15 residues. Germline V gives CDR1 SGHRS, CDR2 YFSETQ. The CDR3 here is CASSSGTSEHNEQFF. Written as DNA, the CDR3 is TGCGCCAGCAGCTCCGGGACTAGCGAACACAATGAGCAGTTCTTC.

The genes are TRBV7-9 and TRBJ1-1; D call uncertain. Trimming took off 0 bases at V and 1 base at J, with 9 bases between the two ends. Germline CDR1 is SEHNR and CDR2 is FQNEAQ (reference sequence). CDR3 length: 15 amino acids. CDR3 in amino acids: CASSLALAGNTEAFF. The CDR3 coding sequence is TGTGCCAGCAGCTTAGCGTTGGCTGGGAACACTGAAGCTTTCTTT.

The chain joins TRBV10-1 to TRBJ2-3, with 14 bases matching TRBD2. Trimming removed 6 bases from V and 3 bases from J; junction bases left unmatched: 2. Germline-derived CDR1 and CDR2 are WNHNN and SYGVQD (reference sequence). The CDR3 totals 15 residues. The DNA for the CDR3 is TGCGCCAGCAGCGGGACTAGCGGGGGTACAGATACGCAGTATTTT. Translating gives CASSGTSGGTDTQYF.

V gene TRBV7-9 combines with J gene TRBJ2-5; 8 bases are a match to TRBD2. Germline V gene sequence: CDR1 SEHNR, CDR2 FQNEAQ (reference sequence). This CDR3 contains 15 residues. Trimming cost V 5 bases and J 4 bases; bases outside gene matches: 9. CDR3: CASSPTLADRETQYF. CDR3 nucleotide sequence: TGTGCCAGCAGCCCAACACTAGCGGACAGAGAGACCCAGTACTTC.

The chain combines TRBV9 with TRBJ1-1, with 8 bases aligning to TRBD1. Per the germline V gene, CDR1 is SGDLS and CDR2 is YYNGEE. CDR3 length equals 14 residues. The ends lost 4 bases at V and 4 bases at J; junction bases unmatched: 6. DNA for the CDR3: TGTGCCAGCAGCATCGGACAGGGCGGCACTGAAGCTTTCTTT. Amino acid sequence: CASSIGQGGTEAFF.

The chain carries TRBV30 and TRBJ2-3; D not certain. The CDR3 is 13 amino acids. The germline V and J ends were trimmed by 4 bases and 1 base, with 9 bases remaining between them. CDR1 and CDR2 from the germline V gene are GTSNPN and SVGIG (reference sequence). The CDR3 DNA sequence: TGTGCCTGGAAGGCCCCGGGCACAGATACGCAGTATTTT. It encodes CAWKAPGTDTQYF.

The V and J genes are TRBV29-1 and TRBJ2-7; D ambiguous. Looked up from germline, CDR1 is SQVTM and CDR2 is ANQGSEA. With 4 bases removed from V and 2 bases from J, the gap between germline ends came to 12 bases. The CDR3 is 13 residues long. The CDR3 spells CSVGDTPAYEQYF. In DNA form, the CDR3 reads TGCAGCGTTGGGGATACCCCGGCCTACGAGCAGTACTTC.

The chain recombines TRBV10-3 with TRBJ1-1, with D possibly matching TRBD1 (6 bases). In germline, CDR1 is ENHRY, CDR2 SYGVKD. The V and J ends lost 6 bases and 4 bases respectively, with 9 bases between them. CDR3 length: 12 amino acids. The CDR3 nucleotides are TGTGCCATCAGGGGGGACACCACTGAAGCTTTCTTT. Its translation: CAIRGDTTEAFF.

The J gene is TRBJ1-3, the V gene TRBV19; D remains ambiguous. The CDR3 runs 13 residues. Trimming left V 3 bases short and J 1 base short, with 4 bases between. Per germline, CDR1 LNHDA and CDR2 SQIVND (reference sequence). The CDR3 loop reads CASSIVSGNTIYF. CDR3 coding DNA: TGTGCCAGTAGTATTGTTTCTGGAAACACCATATATTTT.

V is TRBV10-1 and J is TRBJ1-1; unclear D gene. CDR3 size: 14 residues. V lost 3 bases, J lost 5 bases, and 13 bases lay in between. Germline V CDR1 and CDR2: WNHNN, SYGVQD (reference sequence). The CDR3 is CASSEEPGRTEAFF. CDR3 bases: TGCGCCAGCAGTGAAGAGCCGGGTAGGACTGAAGCTTTCTTT.

This rearrangement joins TRBV30 to TRBJ1-3, with 12 nucleotides matching TRBD1. The CDR3 has 14 residues. The V gene's germline CDR1 is GTSNPN and CDR2 SVGIG (reference sequence). J gave up 3 bases and V 7 bases, and 4 bases lay outside the gene matches. The CDR3 reads CALGQGALGNTIYF. CDR3 coding DNA: TGTGCCTTGGGACAGGGGGCCCTTGGAAACACCATATATTTT.

This rearrangement joins TRBV5-4 to TRBJ1-1; D possibly corresponds to TRBD1 (5 bases). Trimming stripped 1 base from V and 3 bases from J, with 13 bases between. Germline V gene sequence: CDR1 SGHNT, CDR2 YYREEE (reference sequence). This CDR3 contains 15 residues. The CDR3 nucleotides read TGTGCCAGCAGCTTGCTCGGGGAGGGGTACACTGAAGCTTTCTTT. It specifies CASSLLGEGYTEAFF. Based on the CDR3 plus reference TRBV5-4 and TRBJ1-1, the full variable domain is ETGVTQSPTHLIKTRGQQVTLRCSSQSGHNTVSWYQQALGQGPQFIFQYYREEENGRGNFPPRFSGLQFPNYSSELNVNALELDDSALYLCASSLLGEGYTEAFFGQGTRLTVV.

As regards this clone: A junction end diverges from the germline sequence, so it may reflect a read error. The gene calls are TRBV7-9 and TRBJ2-2; D unclear. This CDR3 region has 13 residues. Per the germline V gene, CDR1 is SEHNR and CDR2 is FQNEAQ (reference sequence). CDR3 nucleotides: TGCGCTAATACAAGAGCCAACACCGGGGAGCTGTTTTTT. Translated, it gives CANTRANTGELFF.

This clone was seen only a few times. This chain uses TRBV6-2 or TRBV6-3 with TRBJ1-1; 8 bases map to TRBD1. V dropped 6 bases and J dropped 3; count of bases not matched to a gene: 9. Germline values: CDR1 MNHEY, CDR2 SVGEGT. The CDR3 spans 15 residues. The DNA of the CDR3 is TGTGCCAGCAGCTCCTCAGGGGGCGTAGACACTGAAGCTTTCTTT. Protein product: CASSSSGGVDTEAFF.